The clone carrying this TCR beta chain was seen only a few times. Its antigen is as yet unknown. V was trimmed by 3 bases and J by 5 bases, leaving 16 bases between them. This CDR3 is built from 15 residues. From germline, CDR1 is SGHVS and CDR2 FNYEAQ. Blood got drawn at baseline, again on cycle 4 day 1, and then on cycle 7 day 1. Profiled with immunoSEQ multiplex PCR; TCRdb holds only in-frame clones, not every one. The sample includes approximately 64,000 clones, roughly 90% of them seen just once. These data belong to a study of OX40 agonist ivuxolimab in advanced cancers. Study in general: Dose-escalation patients had hepatocellular carcinoma, melanoma, renal cell or head and neck cancer.

Whole-study results and caveats: There were, on average, more expanded clones in CD8+ T cells than in CD4+. Dose levels from 0.1 to 3.0 mg/kg saw CD4+ and CD8+ blood T cells expand clonally by week 6.

The clonotype originates from an adult with an advanced solid tumor such as melanoma, head and neck, liver or kidney cancer. The sequencing used CD4+ or CD8+ T cells sorted from blood, collected in a trial of the OX40 agonist ivuxolimab. This rearrangement joins TRBV7-6 to TRBJ2-5, with D possibly called TRBD1 or TRBD2 (6 bases each). The CDR3 nucleotides read TGTGCCAGCAGCTTGTATGAGAGGGGGAGGGAGACCCAGTACTTC. It translates to CASSLYERGRETQYF.